The 22 T cell receptor beta chains below were found in one sample sequenced in a study of OX40 agonist ivuxolimab in advanced cancers. The method was immunoSEQ multiplex PCR; TCRdb's version includes in-frame clones alone and lacks a portion of them. There are roughly 70,000 clones in the sample; 86% occur only once, and 5.5% to 8% lies in the top ten. Source: CD4+ or CD8+ T cells sorted from blood, taken in a trial of the OX40 agonist ivuxolimab. The receptors shown here come from an adult with an advanced solid tumor such as melanoma, head and neck, liver or kidney cancer.

V is TRBV5-8 and J is TRBJ1-1; 7 bases agree with TRBD1. The CDR3 spans 14 residues. The germline V gene has CDR1 SGHTS and CDR2 YDEGEE. V trimming: 4 bases; J trimming: 1 base; junction bases outside the gene matches: 4. The CDR3 DNA reads as TGTGCCAGCAGCCTGTACAGGGGGAACACTGAAGCTTTCTTT. It encodes CASSLYRGNTEAFF.

This rearrangement joins TRBV5-4 to TRBJ2-1; no clear D gene. Germline assignment: CDR1 SGHNT and CDR2 YYREEE (reference sequence). The CDR3 covers 12 residues. The V end was cut by 4 bases, the J end by 5 bases, with 7 bases between. CDR3 DNA: TGTGCCAGCAGCCCGGACCACAATGAGCAGTTCTTC. Its protein is CASSPDHNEQFF.

This chain uses TRBV5-1 with TRBJ2-7; D not resolved. The V end lost 0 bases, the J end lost 4 bases, and 2 bases lay between the germline ends. The CDR3 runs 11 residues. Germline CDR1 SGHRS, CDR2 YFSETQ. In DNA form, the CDR3 reads TGCGCCAGCAGCTTGGATTACGAGCAGTACTTC. Amino acids: CASSLDYEQYF.

This clone came up once. This chain links TRBV29-1 with TRBJ2-3; D gene ambiguous. Per germline, CDR1 SQVTM and CDR2 ANQGSEA. V lost 6 bases and J 0 bases, leaving 7 bases between the germline ends. There are 12 residues in the CDR3. The CDR3 DNA sequence: TGCAGCGTACTACCTAGCACAGATACGCAGTATTTT. Amino acids: CSVLPSTDTQYF.

V usage is TRBV11-3 and J usage is TRBJ1-5; D is ambiguous. The CDR3 length is 13 residues. Germline V lookup: CDR1 SGHNT, CDR2 YENEEA. V lost 0 bases and J lost 3, with 3 bases in between. The CDR3 sequence: CASSLENNQPQHF. CDR3 coding DNA: TGTGCCAGCAGCTTAGAAAACAATCAGCCCCAGCATTTT. Combining the CDR3 with reference TRBV11-3 and TRBJ1-5 gives the whole variable domain EAGVVQSPRYKIIEKKQPVAFWCNPISGHNTLYWYLQNLGQGPELLIRYENEEAVDDSQLPKDRFSAERLKGVDSTLKIQPAELGDSAVYLCASSLENNQPQHFGDGTRLSIL.

The DNA for the CDR3 is TGTGCCAGCAGCTTGCAGGGGGCGGCTAATGAAAAACTGTTTTTT. It is translated as CASSLQGAANEKLFF. This chain joins TRBV6-5 and TRBJ1-4, with 8 bases that match TRBD1. CDR3 length: 15 amino acids. Germline V gene data show CDR1 as MNHEY and CDR2 as SVGAGI. V lost 6 bases and J lost 3; bases outside the gene matches: 6.

J is TRBJ1-2 and V is TRBV18, with TRBD1 as a possible D gene (5 bases). With 6 bases removed from V and 6 bases from J, the gap between germline ends came to 17 bases. Germline lookup yields CDR1 KGHSH and CDR2 LQKENI. The CDR3 is made up of 14 amino acids. CDR3 sequence: CASSQTEVRDGYTF. CDR3 nucleotides: TGTGCCAGCTCTCAGACGGAAGTCAGGGATGGCTACACCTTC.

The count of this clone is one. The chain recombines TRBV5-3 with TRBJ2-1; no clear D gene. TRBV5-3 is treated as an ORF (open reading frame) with a function not yet certain. V was clipped by 5 bases and J by 0 bases, with 12 bases between them. The CDR3 runs 15 residues. CDR3 DNA: TGTGCCAGAAGAAAGTTTGCTCACTCCTACAATGAGCAGTTCTTC. Translated: CARRKFAHSYNEQFF.

This rearrangement joins TRBV4-2 to TRBJ2-2, with 9 bases that match TRBD2. Germline V lookup: CDR1 LGHNA, CDR2 YNFKEQ. Trimming at V came to 0 bases and at J to 6 bases, leaving 8 bases not matched to a gene. The CDR3 spans 17 residues. The chain's CDR3 is CASSQDRGTSKAGELFF. The DNA for the CDR3 is TGTGCCAGCAGCCAAGATCGGGGGACTAGCAAGGCCGGGGAGCTGTTTTTT.

The chain combines TRBV11-3 with TRBJ2-1; D gene uncertain. V was pared by 0 bases and J by 8 bases, with 2 bases between. From germline, CDR1 is SGHNT and CDR2 YENEEA. The CDR3 length is 11 residues. CDR3 loop: CASSLEYEQFF. Here the CDR3 DNA reads TGTGCCAGCAGCTTAGAATATGAGCAGTTCTTC.

The chain joins TRBV19 to TRBJ1-5; D is undetermined. Trimming removed 9 bases at V and 7 bases at J, with 13 bases between. CDR3 size: 12 residues. The V gene's germline CDR1 is LNHDA and CDR2 SQIVND (reference sequence). This chain's CDR3 is CASTSGGQPQHF. Written as DNA, the CDR3 is TGTGCCAGCACCAGTGGCGGACAGCCCCAGCATTTT.

The CDR3 bases are TGTGCCTGGAGTAACTACGGGGGAAACACCATATATTTT. Amino acids: CAWSNYGGNTIYF. V is TRBV30 and J is TRBJ1-3; D not resolved. The V end lost 2 bases, the J end lost 4 bases, and 9 bases lay between the germline ends. The CDR3 spans 13 residues. CDR1 is GTSNPN, CDR2 SVGIG, per germline (reference sequence). Full variable domain (outside the CDR3, taken from reference TRBV30 and TRBJ1-3): SQTIHQWPATLVQPVGSPLSLECTVEGTSNPNLYWYRQAAGRGLQLLFYSVGIGQISSEVPQNLSASRPQDRQFILSSKKLLLSDSGFYLCAWSNYGGNTIYFGEGSWLTVV.

CDR3 in DNA: TGTGCCAGCAGCTTGGGGCTAGCGGTCTACAATGAGCAGTTCTTC. Translating it yields CASSLGLAVYNEQFF. The V gene is TRBV5-4, the J gene TRBJ2-1, with 7 bases identical to TRBD2. Germline trimming cut 0 bases from V and 3 bases from J; bases unmatched to any gene: 3. This CDR3 has 15 residues. CDR1 and CDR2 from the germline V gene are SGHNT and YYREEE (reference sequence).

V is TRBV7-2 and J is TRBJ2-5; TRBD2 might be the D (6 bases). This CDR3 has 15 amino acids. The germline V and J ends were trimmed by 0 bases and 1 base, with 9 bases remaining between them. Per the germline V gene, CDR1 is SGHTA and CDR2 is FQGNSA. The CDR3 DNA sequence: TGTGCCAGCAGCTTAGCGGGGAGGACCCAAGAGACCCAGTACTTC. Translating gives CASSLAGRTQETQYF.

The chain carries TRBV11-2 and TRBJ2-1; 11 bases are a match to TRBD2. The germline CDR1 and CDR2 sequences are SGHAT and FQNNGV. V gave up 5 bases and J gave up 3 bases; unmatched junction bases: 3. The CDR3 sequence is 15 residues long. The CDR3 is CASSTSGSVYNEQFF. The CDR3 region has the DNA TGTGCCAGCAGCACTAGCGGGAGCGTCTACAATGAGCAGTTCTTC.

The J gene is TRBJ1-1, the V gene TRBV5-1; TRBD1 aligns across 7 bases. The CDR3 consists of 14 residues. Looked up from germline, CDR1 is SGHRS and CDR2 is YFSETQ. Trimming cost V 3 bases and J 7 bases; bases outside gene matches: 9. The CDR3 loop is CASSSYDRVNEAFF. CDR3 coding DNA: TGCGCCAGCAGCTCCTACGACAGGGTAAATGAAGCTTTCTTT.

The chain has TRBV5-1 and TRBJ2-3; 10 bases agree with TRBD1. Trimming took 4 bases from V and 4 from J; bases not matched to a gene: 6. The CDR3 is 15 residues long. Germline CDR1 is SGHRS and CDR2 is YFSETQ. CDR3 DNA: TGCGCCAGCAGCCAGGGACAGGGGTTCTCAGATACGCAGTATTTT. As protein: CASSQGQGFSDTQYF. The whole variable domain, remainder taken from reference TRBV5-1 and TRBJ2-3, is KAGVTQTPRYLIKTRGQQVTLSCSPISGHRSVSWYQQTPGQGLQFLFEYFSETQRNKGNFPGRFSGRQFSNSRSEMNVSTLELGDSALYLCASSQGQGFSDTQYFGPGTRLTVL.

The chain combines TRBV7-3 with TRBJ2-1; TRBD2 might be the D (6 bases). The CDR3 consists of 16 residues. Germline values: CDR1 SGHTA, CDR2 FQGTGA. Trimming removed 5 bases from V and 5 bases from J, with 19 bases in between. The CDR3 is CASSPRAGTQDNEQFF. The CDR3 DNA is TGTGCCAGCAGCCCCCGTGCCGGGACTCAGGACAATGAGCAGTTCTTC.

The V and J genes are TRBV6-5 and TRBJ1-1, with D hard to call. Trimming pared 2 bases from V and 0 bases from J, leaving 10 bases between. Looked up from germline, CDR1 is MNHEY and CDR2 is SVGAGI. CDR3 length equals 15 residues. DNA for the CDR3: TGTGCCAGCAGTTACACCCCGACGGTGAACACTGAAGCTTTCTTT. As protein: CASSYTPTVNTEAFF.

V is TRBV7-6 and J is TRBJ2-1; 14 nucleotides match TRBD2. The CDR3 spans 18 residues. V was pared by 7 bases and J by 0 bases, with 8 bases of the junction left unmatched. The germline gives CDR1 SGHVS, CDR2 FNYEAQ. CDR3 loop: CASTPGLAGEISYNEQFF. In DNA form, the CDR3 reads TGTGCCAGCACCCCGGGACTAGCGGGGGAAATCTCCTACAATGAGCAGTTCTTC.

The chain has TRBV2 and TRBJ1-1, with D unclear. The ends were cut back, 10 bases at V and 8 bases at J, with 14 bases in the middle. This CDR3 has 11 amino acids. The germline gives CDR1 SNHLY, CDR2 FYNNEI. The CDR3 here is CATSRAFEAFF. DNA of the CDR3: TGTGCCACCTCGCGGGCGTTCGAAGCTTTCTTT.

The J gene is TRBJ1-1, the V gene TRBV6-5; possible D gene TRBD1, 5 bases. The CDR3 is made up of 13 amino acids. CDR1 and CDR2 (germline): MNHEY, SVGAGI. V lost 6 bases to trimming and J lost 4 bases, with 12 bases between them. CDR3 in amino acids: CASSALGGTEAFF. The CDR3 DNA reads as TGTGCCAGCAGCGCCCTGGGGGGCACTGAAGCTTTCTTT.